This T cell receptor (beta chain) was identified during a study of blood T cell repertoires in COVID-19 (dated by TCRdb to the early 2020s). With respect to the entire study: The collaborator samples originated in the United States, Italy and Spain and spanned the acute and convalescent phases of COVID-19. The material from the prospective study consisted of cDNA or gDNA derived from T cells, B-cell-depleted T cells, or PBMCs. Deeply sampled blood TCRbeta repertoires from subjects exposed to, actively infected with, or recovered from COVID-19 were included in the dataset. The repertoires were released in a freely available public database intended as a resource for research on the immune response to SARS-CoV-2. Samples were obtained from the ongoing ImmuneRACE study (first 160 participants) and from 1,254 subjects provided by 6 global collaborators. Nearly every sample came with metadata listing a de-identified subject ID, COVID-19 status, age in years and sex. Where available, HLA class I and class II types were taken from metadata supplied by the sample provider and were not determined by assay-based typing.

TCRbeta CDR3 regions were amplified from genomic DNA by means of the immunoSEQ Assay, a bias-controlled multiplex PCR. As for the original processing: The number of nucleated cells in each sample was estimated by amplification of reference gene primers within the assay. To quantify the absolute abundance of each unique TCRbeta CDR3 rearrangement, sequence reads were collapsed and filtered. For each sample, productive Simpson clonality was calculated as the square root of Simpson's diversity index over productive rearrangements. TCRdb took over this immuneACCESS table, retaining in-frame rearrangements with V and J assigned. Such tables are incomplete; in checked studies, under half of the missing clones stem from an unresolved V gene, and the remainder is unexplained. V and J calls and clone size come straight from that table; D and trimming were deduced from the DNA. The sample data list about 130,000 clones, and 86% of these were observed just once. Over 4.5% of the sample is held by the ten biggest clonotypes.

This clone was recorded only once. What this receptor recognizes is not known. Base quality data are lacking; no much larger clone is found one base away. Results and caveats for the whole study, not just this receptor: The amount of clinical and demographic metadata varied by source and participant and was provided uncurated.

Each collaborating institution followed its own protocols to collect whole blood in K2EDTA tubes. For TCRbeta analysis, collaborators shipped samples as frozen whole blood, isolated PBMCs, or DNA extracted from either of those sample types. Sequenced: peripheral blood. The sequence came from a human donor in a cohort sampled during active COVID-19.

This receptor carries the CDR3 CASSLGPGLADYNEQFF. The base sequence is TGTGCCAGCAGCTTAGGGCCAGGACTAGCGGACTACAATGAGCAGTTCTTC. The rearrangement combines TRBV7-8 with TRBJ2-1; TRBD2 fits 10 bases in the junction. The V end gives up 1 base and the J end 3 bases, leaving 6 bases in the junction not matched to a gene. The CDR3, from cysteine to phenylalanine, totals 17 residues. Here the CDR3 DNA is all that survives: 51 bases in frame from base 1. CDR1 and CDR2 are drawn from the germline V gene: SGHVS, FQNEAQ.